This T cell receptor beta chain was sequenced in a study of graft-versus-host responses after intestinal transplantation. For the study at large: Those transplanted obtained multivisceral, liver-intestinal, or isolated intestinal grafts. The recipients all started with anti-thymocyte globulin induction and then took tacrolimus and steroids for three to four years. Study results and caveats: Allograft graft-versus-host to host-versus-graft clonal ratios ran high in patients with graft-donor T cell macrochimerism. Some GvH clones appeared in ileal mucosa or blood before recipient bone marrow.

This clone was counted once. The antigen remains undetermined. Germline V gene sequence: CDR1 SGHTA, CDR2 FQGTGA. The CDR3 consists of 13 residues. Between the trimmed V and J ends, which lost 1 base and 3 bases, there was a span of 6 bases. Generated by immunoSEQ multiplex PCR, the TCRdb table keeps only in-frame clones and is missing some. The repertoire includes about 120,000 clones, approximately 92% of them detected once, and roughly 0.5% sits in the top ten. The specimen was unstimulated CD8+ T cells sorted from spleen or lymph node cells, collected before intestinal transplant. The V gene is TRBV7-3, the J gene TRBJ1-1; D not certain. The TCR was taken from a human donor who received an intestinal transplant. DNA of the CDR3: TGTGCCAGCAGCTTAAGGGTAGACACTGAAGCTTTCTTT. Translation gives CASSLRVDTEAFF.